The T cell receptor beta chain described here comes from a study of blood T cell repertoires in COVID-19. About the research overall: Acute-phase and convalescent COVID-19 samples originated in the United States, Italy and Spain.

The ends were cut back, 1 base at V and 4 bases at J, with 17 bases in the middle. The CDR3 is 16 residues long. Germline V gene lookup returns CDR1 SGHKS and CDR2 YYEKEE (reference sequence). Source study methods: Reference gene primer amplification gave estimated nucleated cell counts. The table came from immunoSEQ multiplex PCR; TCRdb's copy has only in-frame clones and leaves some out. V and J calls plus clone size are reproduced from that table; the DNA served to infer D and trimming. This table holds approximately 300,000 clones, roughly 90% found once. Researchers sorted participants into cohorts using their self-reported clinical history. Symptom resolution, clearance, or two negative PCRs marked donors in Cohort 3 as recovered.

The TCR comes from a man in his 60s who had recovered from COVID-19. The V gene is TRBV5-5, the J gene TRBJ2-5; D not certain. Sequencing used PBMCs or T cells enriched from blood (not recorded which). DNA for the CDR3: TGTGCCAGCAGCTTGAACGGGTCCCCACTGGGAGAGACCCAGTACTTC. Protein product: CASSLNGSPLGETQYF.